Presented here are 20 T cell receptor beta chains from one specimen sequenced in a study of T cell changes during pregnancy in multiple sclerosis. Repertoires were generated with immunoSEQ multiplex PCR, while TCRdb's copy carries only in-frame clones and drops some. The sample comprises about 43,000 clones, roughly 88% of which are singletons, and approximately 1.3% rests with the top ten. Material for sequencing was PBMCs (not recorded whether the cells were cultured). These receptor sequences come from a female donor with multiple sclerosis, enrolled in a pregnancy study.

J is TRBJ2-1 and V is TRBV5-4; D gene ambiguous. This CDR3 contains 14 residues. Germline assignment: CDR1 SGHNT and CDR2 YYREEE (reference sequence). Trimming shortened V by 2 bases and J by 8 bases, and 14 bases separated the two germline ends. CDR3 loop: CASSFGPLRDEQFF. DNA for the CDR3: TGTGCCAGCAGCTTCGGACCCCTCCGCGATGAGCAGTTCTTC.

The V gene is TRBV6-5, the J gene TRBJ1-2, with D possibly TRBD1 on 5 matching bases. The CDR3 runs 14 residues. Germline assignment: CDR1 MNHEY and CDR2 SVGAGI. V was trimmed by 3 bases and J by 2 bases, leaving 10 bases between them. Written as DNA, the CDR3 is TGTGCCAGCAGTTATGATGAGGGGAACTATGGCTACACCTTC. Its translation: CASSYDEGNYGYTF.

On this clone itself: One junction end disagrees with the germline gene, perhaps due to a read error. The chain has TRBV18 and TRBJ1-2; 7 bases are shared with TRBD1. The germline CDR1 and CDR2 sequences are KGHSH and LQKENI. The CDR3 loop spans 16 amino acids. CDR3 protein: CANSPRPDRANYGYTF. CDR3 nucleotide sequence: TGTGCCAACTCACCTCGTCCTGACAGGGCAAACTATGGCTACACCTTC.

The chain employs TRBV27 and TRBJ2-1; D call uncertain. Trimming pared 0 bases from V and 8 bases from J, leaving 14 bases between. This CDR3 spans 15 amino acids. Germline CDR1 reads MNHEY; CDR2 reads SMNVEV (reference sequence). For the CDR3, the DNA is TGTGCCAGCAGTTTATCGTGGCAAAGTGGGGATGAGCAGTTCTTC. Its translation: CASSLSWQSGDEQFF.

CDR3 sequence: CASSLLGAGYTF. CDR3 bases: TGTGCCAGCAGCTTGTTGGGGGCTGGCTACACCTTC. The chain carries TRBV5-4 and TRBJ1-2, with D tentatively TRBD1 (6 bases). This CDR3 spans 12 amino acids. V dropped 1 base and J dropped 7 bases, with 8 bases sitting between them. In germline, CDR1 is SGHNT, CDR2 YYREEE (reference sequence).

V and J are TRBV6-6 and TRBJ1-4; perhaps TRBD1 as D (5 bases). Trimming removed 6 bases at V and 7 bases at J, with 9 bases between. Looked up from germline, CDR1 is MNHNY and CDR2 is SVGAGI (reference sequence). The CDR3 totals 12 residues. For the CDR3, the DNA is TGTGCCAGCAGGGGACGCCGTGAAAAACTGTTTTTT. Residues: CASRGRREKLFF.

The chain joins TRBV6-1 to TRBJ2-1, with 9 bases identical to TRBD2. This CDR3 is built from 15 residues. Germline loops: CDR1 MNHNS, CDR2 SASEGT. Trimming removed 6 bases from V and 2 bases from J; junction bases left unmatched: 5. CDR3 protein: CASRRLAAAYNEQFF. The CDR3 nucleotides read TGTGCCAGCAGGAGACTAGCGGCAGCCTACAATGAGCAGTTCTTC.

V gene TRBV6-1 combines with J gene TRBJ1-4; D call uncertain. V was cut by 7 bases and J by 4 bases, with 13 bases left in between. The CDR3 runs 14 residues. Germline V lookup: CDR1 MNHNS, CDR2 SASEGT. The CDR3 DNA is TGTGCCAGCAAAGGCCTCTCGGATAATGAAAAACTGTTTTTT. Encoded protein: CASKGLSDNEKLFF.

The rearrangement links TRBV7-9 to TRBJ2-1, with unresolved D. This CDR3 is 15 amino acids long. V lost 1 base, J lost 8 bases, and 15 bases lay in between. Germline-derived CDR1 and CDR2 are SEHNR and FQNEAQ (reference sequence). The CDR3 protein is CASSLVLQLKDEQFF. The CDR3 nucleotides read TGTGCCAGCAGCTTAGTTCTGCAGTTAAAGGATGAGCAGTTCTTC.

The chain carries TRBV28 and TRBJ2-1, with 7 bases matching TRBD1. The junction had 14 bases not matched to a gene; V was cut back by 4 bases and J by 8 bases. The CDR3 length is 16 residues. Germline values: CDR1 MDHEN, CDR2 SYDVKM. Here the CDR3 DNA reads TGTGCCAGCAGTTCCCCGCTGAACAGGGGCAGGGATGAGCAGTTCTTC. It is translated as CASSSPLNRGRDEQFF. The full variable domain, in which reference TRBV28 and TRBJ2-1 provide the parts outside the CDR3, is DVKVTQSSRYLVKRTGEKVFLECVQDMDHENMFWYRQDPGLGLRLIYFSYDVKMKEKGDIPEGYSVSREKKERFSLILESASTNQTSMYLCASSSPLNRGRDEQFFGPGTRLTVL.

The chain employs TRBV7-2 and TRBJ1-2, with 10 bases lining up with TRBD1. The CDR3 spans 15 residues. Unmatched junction bases numbered 5, after V lost 3 bases and J lost 4 bases. CDR1 and CDR2 (germline): SGHTA, FQGNSA. The CDR3 sequence is CASSFSGQGFYGYTF. CDR3 DNA: TGTGCCAGCAGCTTCTCGGGACAGGGGTTCTATGGCTACACCTTC.

In nucleotides, the CDR3 is TGTGCCAGCAGGGGCACAGGGGTCAACGGCTACACCTTC. As protein: CASRGTGVNGYTF. The gene calls are TRBV6-5 and TRBJ1-2; TRBD1 aligns across 7 bases. J gave up 8 bases and V 6 bases, and 9 bases lay outside the gene matches. The CDR3 runs 13 residues. Germline values: CDR1 MNHEY, CDR2 SVGAGI.

The chain uses TRBV28 and TRBJ1-1, with D uncertain. Trimming cost V 1 base and J 5 bases, with 11 bases left between them. The CDR3 sequence is 14 residues long. The germline V gene encodes CDR1 MDHEN and CDR2 SYDVKM. The CDR3 is CASSLFGVGTEAFF. In nucleotides, the CDR3 is TGTGCCAGCAGTTTATTTGGAGTGGGTACTGAAGCTTTCTTT.

This chain connects TRBV4-1 to TRBJ1-2; D call uncertain. Germline V gene data show CDR1 as MGHRA and CDR2 as YSYEKL. Trimming took 1 base from V and 2 from J, leaving 8 bases between them. This CDR3 has 14 residues. The CDR3 sequence is CASSQGSSNYGYTF. For the CDR3, the DNA is TGCGCCAGCAGCCAAGGGAGTTCGAACTATGGCTACACCTTC.

The CDR3 loop is CASAEGAGANVLTF. Here the CDR3 DNA reads TGTGCCAGCGCGGAGGGTGCTGGGGCCAACGTCCTGACTTTC. The rearrangement uses TRBV6-4 and TRBJ2-6; D perhaps matches TRBD2 (6 bases). The CDR3 has 14 amino acids. The germline CDR1 and CDR2 sequences are MRHNA and SNTAGT. The V end lost 8 bases, the J end lost 2 bases, and 10 bases lay between the germline ends.

The rearrangement joins TRBV5-1 to TRBJ2-3; TRBD2 aligns across 12 bases. The CDR3 is made up of 16 amino acids. After removal of 4 bases from V and 5 bases from J, the junction contained 8 bases not matched to a gene. Germline CDR1 and CDR2: SGHRS and YFSETQ. CDR3 coding DNA: TGCGCCAGCAGCCCACGGACTAGCGGGACTGTAGATACGCAGTATTTT. Translation: CASSPRTSGTVDTQYF.

The rearrangement links TRBV19 to TRBJ2-1; 9 nucleotides agree with TRBD2. The CDR3 runs 16 residues. V shed 5 bases, J shed 0 bases, and the junction held 5 bases outside the gene matches. CDR1 and CDR2 (germline): LNHDA, SQIVND (reference sequence). The CDR3 bases are TGTGCCAGTAGTCCCTTTAGCGGGAGCTCCTACAATGAGCAGTTCTTC. The encoded protein is CASSPFSGSSYNEQFF.

A few counts support this clone. The chain links TRBV29-1 to TRBJ1-1, with D possibly matching TRBD1 (6 bases). The germline V and J ends were trimmed by 2 bases and 2 bases, with 12 bases remaining between them. The CDR3 is 14 residues long. From germline, CDR1 is SQVTM and CDR2 ANQGSEA. Here the CDR3 reads CSVEKQGGNTEAFF. The CDR3 DNA reads TGCAGCGTTGAAAAACAGGGAGGAAACACTGAAGCTTTCTTT.

CDR3 bases: TGTGCCAGCAGTCCGGGGACTAGCGGGAGTTTCACCGGGGAGCTGTTTTTT. Its translation is CASSPGTSGSFTGELFF. The V gene is TRBV28, the J gene TRBJ2-2, with 14 nucleotides matching TRBD2. Trimming took 5 bases from V and 4 from J; bases not matched to a gene: 6. The V gene's germline CDR1 is MDHEN and CDR2 SYDVKM. The CDR3 is 17 amino acids. Full variable domain (rest looked up from reference TRBV28 and TRBJ2-2): DVKVTQSSRYLVKRTGEKVFLECVQDMDHENMFWYRQDPGLGLRLIYFSYDVKMKEKGDIPEGYSVSREKKERFSLILESASTNQTSMYLCASSPGTSGSFTGELFFGEGSRLTVL.

This clone has a single count. CDR3 region: CASSLEDSEAFF. In DNA, the CDR3 is TGTGCCAGCAGCTTGGAGGACAGTGAAGCTTTCTTT. This sequence joins TRBV7-9 and TRBJ1-1; TRBD1 is a possible D gene (6 bases). Germline CDR1 is SEHNR and CDR2 is FQNEAQ (reference sequence). V was shortened by 3 bases and J by 7 bases, with 9 bases between the two germline ends. The length of the CDR3 is 12 residues. The variable domain in full, with the rest retrieved from reference TRBV7-9 and TRBJ1-1, is DTGVSQNPRHKITKRGQNVTFRCDPISEHNRLYWYRQTLGQGPEFLTYFQNEAQLEKSRLLSDRFSAERPKGSFSTLEIQRTEQGDSAMYLCASSLEDSEAFFGQGTRLTVV.